This record covers a single T cell receptor (beta chain). The sample is drawn from a study of T-cell reconstitution after alpha-beta-depleted transplantation in children. This CDR3 has 14 amino acids. The germline gives CDR1 SGHTS, CDR2 YDEGEE. V lost 1 base and J 3 bases, leaving 11 bases between the germline ends. Unique molecular identifiers tagged the TCRbeta library. TCRdb called the PCR reads again in MiXCR, with one record for every CDR3 protein. The data contain 500,000 or so distinct CDR3 sequences, about 33% of them singletons. This sequence originates from a human donor who donated a stem cell graft to a child with aplastic anemia. J is TRBJ2-7 and V is TRBV5-8, with a weak D call TRBD2 (6 bases). The material was PBMCs from the stem cell graft donor, obtained from the stem cell graft. The CDR3 here is CASSLTSPIYEQYF. The CDR3 DNA is TGTGCCAGCAGCTTGACTAGCCCGATCTACGAGCAGTACTTC.